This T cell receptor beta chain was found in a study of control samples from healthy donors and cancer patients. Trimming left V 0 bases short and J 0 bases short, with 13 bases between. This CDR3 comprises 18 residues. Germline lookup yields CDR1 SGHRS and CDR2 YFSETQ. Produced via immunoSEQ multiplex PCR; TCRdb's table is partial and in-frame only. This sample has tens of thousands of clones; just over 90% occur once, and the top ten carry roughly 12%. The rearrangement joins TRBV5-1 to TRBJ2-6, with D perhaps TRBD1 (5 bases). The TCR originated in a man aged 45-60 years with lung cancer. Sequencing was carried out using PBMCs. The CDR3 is CASSLDWTMSSGANVLTF. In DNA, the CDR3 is TGCGCCAGCAGCTTGGATTGGACAATGTCCTCTGGGGCCAACGTCCTGACTTTC. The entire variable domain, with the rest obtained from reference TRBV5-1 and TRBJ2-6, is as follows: KAGVTQTPRYLIKTRGQQVTLSCSPISGHRSVSWYQQTPGQGLQFLFEYFSETQRNKGNFPGRFSGRQFSNSRSEMNVSTLELGDSALYLCASSLDWTMSSGANVLTFGAGSRLTVL.